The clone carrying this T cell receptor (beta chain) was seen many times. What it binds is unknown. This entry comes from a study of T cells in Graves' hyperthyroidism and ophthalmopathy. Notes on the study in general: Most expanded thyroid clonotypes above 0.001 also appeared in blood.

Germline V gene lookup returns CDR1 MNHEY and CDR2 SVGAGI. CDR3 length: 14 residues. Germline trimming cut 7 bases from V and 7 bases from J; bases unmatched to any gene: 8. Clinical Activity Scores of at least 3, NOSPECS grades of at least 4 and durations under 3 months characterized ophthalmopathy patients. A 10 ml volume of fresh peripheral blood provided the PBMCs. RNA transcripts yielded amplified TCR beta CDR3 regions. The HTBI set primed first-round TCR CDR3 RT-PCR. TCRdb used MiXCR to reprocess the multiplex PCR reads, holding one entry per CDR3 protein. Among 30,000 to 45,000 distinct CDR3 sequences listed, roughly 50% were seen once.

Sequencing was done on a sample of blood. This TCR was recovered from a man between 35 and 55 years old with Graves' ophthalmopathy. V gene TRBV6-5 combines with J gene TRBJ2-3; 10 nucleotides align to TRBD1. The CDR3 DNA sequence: TGTGCCAGCACCAAGGGACAGGGGTCGTATACGCAGTATTTT. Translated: CASTKGQGSYTQYF.